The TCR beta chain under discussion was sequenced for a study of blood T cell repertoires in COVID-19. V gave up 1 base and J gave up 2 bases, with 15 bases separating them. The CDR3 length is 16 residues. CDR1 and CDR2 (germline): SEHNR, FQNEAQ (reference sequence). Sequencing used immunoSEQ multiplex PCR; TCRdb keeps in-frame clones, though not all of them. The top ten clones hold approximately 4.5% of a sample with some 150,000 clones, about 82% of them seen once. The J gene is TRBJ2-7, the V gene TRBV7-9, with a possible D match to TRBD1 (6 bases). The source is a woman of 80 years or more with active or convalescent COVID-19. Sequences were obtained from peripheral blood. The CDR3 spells CASSLEGRGPTYEQYF. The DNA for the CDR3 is TGTGCCAGCAGCTTAGAGGGCAGGGGCCCAACCTACGAGCAGTACTTC.